The 2 T cell receptor beta chains presented below share a single source sample, sequenced in a study of blood T cell repertoires in COVID-19. Assay used: immunoSEQ multiplex PCR; TCRdb lists only in-frame clones, some missing. The sample yields 240,000 or so clones, approximately 86% seen once. Sequencing used peripheral blood. These receptor sequences come from a woman under 40 who had recovered from COVID-19.

This chain links TRBV6-5 with TRBJ2-1, with a tentative D call TRBD1 (6 bases). Trimming took 6 bases from V and 0 from J, leaving 9 bases between them. Germline V gene lookup returns CDR1 MNHEY and CDR2 SVGAGI. This CDR3 comprises 14 residues. The CDR3 DNA follows: TGTGCCAGCAGAGTGGACAGCTCCTACAATGAGCAGTTCTTC. This sequence encodes CASRVDSSYNEQFF.

This chain links TRBV6-5 with TRBJ1-2, with 7 bases identical to TRBD1. The V and J ends lost 8 bases and 8 bases, in that order; junction bases with no gene match: 8. This CDR3 comprises 12 residues. Germline V gives CDR1 MNHEY, CDR2 SVGAGI. In nucleotides, the CDR3 is TGTGCCAGCGTTACCCAGGGGGGAGGCTACACCTTC. Translated, it gives CASVTQGGGYTF.